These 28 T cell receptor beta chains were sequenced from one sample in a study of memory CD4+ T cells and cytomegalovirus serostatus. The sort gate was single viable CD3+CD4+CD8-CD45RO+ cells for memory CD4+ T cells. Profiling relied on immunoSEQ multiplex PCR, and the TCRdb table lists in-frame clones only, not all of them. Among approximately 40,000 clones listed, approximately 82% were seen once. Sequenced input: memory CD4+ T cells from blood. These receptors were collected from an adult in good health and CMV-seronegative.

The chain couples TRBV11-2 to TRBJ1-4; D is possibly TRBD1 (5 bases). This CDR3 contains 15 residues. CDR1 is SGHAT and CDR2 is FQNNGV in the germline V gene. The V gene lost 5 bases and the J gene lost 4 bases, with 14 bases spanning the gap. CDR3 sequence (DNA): TGTGCCAGCAGCCGCCTTCGACAGAATAATGAAAAACTGTTTTTT. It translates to CASSRLRQNNEKLFF.

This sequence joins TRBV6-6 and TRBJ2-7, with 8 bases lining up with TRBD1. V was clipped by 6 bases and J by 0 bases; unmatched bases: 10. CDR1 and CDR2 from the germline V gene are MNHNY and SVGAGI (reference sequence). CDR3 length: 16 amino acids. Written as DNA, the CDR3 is TGTGCCAGCAGAACCATTCAAGGACAGGGCTCCTACGAGCAGTACTTC. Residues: CASRTIQGQGSYEQYF.

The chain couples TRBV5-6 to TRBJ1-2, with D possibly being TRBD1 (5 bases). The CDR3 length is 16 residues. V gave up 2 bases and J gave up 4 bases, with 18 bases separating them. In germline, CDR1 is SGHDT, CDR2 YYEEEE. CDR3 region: CASSFKARGAGYGYTF. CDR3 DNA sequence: TGTGCCAGCAGCTTTAAGGCCCGGGGCGCGGGCTATGGCTACACCTTC.

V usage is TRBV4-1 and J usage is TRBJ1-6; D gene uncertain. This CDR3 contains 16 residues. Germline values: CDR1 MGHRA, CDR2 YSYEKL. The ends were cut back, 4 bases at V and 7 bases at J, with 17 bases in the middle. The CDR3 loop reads CASSRLSTTDNSPLHF. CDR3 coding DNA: TGCGCCAGCAGCCGTTTATCAACGACGGACAATTCACCCCTCCACTTT.

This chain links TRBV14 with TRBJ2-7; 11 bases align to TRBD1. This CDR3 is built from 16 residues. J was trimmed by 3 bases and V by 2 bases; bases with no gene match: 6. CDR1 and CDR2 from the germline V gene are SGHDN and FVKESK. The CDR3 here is CASSQTRTGGIYEQYF. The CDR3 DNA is TGTGCCAGCAGCCAAACCAGGACAGGGGGCATCTACGAGCAGTACTTC.

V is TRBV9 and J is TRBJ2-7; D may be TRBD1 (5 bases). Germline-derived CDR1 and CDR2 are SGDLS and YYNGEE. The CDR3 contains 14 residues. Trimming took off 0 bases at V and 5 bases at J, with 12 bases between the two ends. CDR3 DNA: TGTGCCAGCAGCGTAGAGGGGATTGGGAACGAGCAGTACTTC. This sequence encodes CASSVEGIGNEQYF.

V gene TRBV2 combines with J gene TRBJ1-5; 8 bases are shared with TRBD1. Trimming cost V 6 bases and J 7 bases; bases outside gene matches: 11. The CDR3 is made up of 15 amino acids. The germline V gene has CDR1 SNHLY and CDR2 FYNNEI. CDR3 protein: CASRIDRGGGQPQHF. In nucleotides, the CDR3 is TGTGCCAGCAGGATAGACAGGGGTGGGGGACAGCCCCAGCATTTT.

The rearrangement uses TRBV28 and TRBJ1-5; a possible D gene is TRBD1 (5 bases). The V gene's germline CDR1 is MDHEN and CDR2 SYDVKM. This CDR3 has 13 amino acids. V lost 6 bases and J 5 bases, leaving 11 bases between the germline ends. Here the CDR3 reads CASREGGDQPQHF. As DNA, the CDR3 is TGTGCCAGCAGGGAAGGAGGGGATCAGCCCCAGCATTTT.

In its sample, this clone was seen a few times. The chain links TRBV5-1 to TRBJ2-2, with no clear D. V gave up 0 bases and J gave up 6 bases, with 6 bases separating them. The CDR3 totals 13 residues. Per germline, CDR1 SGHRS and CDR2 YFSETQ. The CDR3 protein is CASSLVEAGELFF. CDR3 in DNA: TGCGCCAGCAGCTTGGTAGAGGCCGGGGAGCTGTTTTTT.

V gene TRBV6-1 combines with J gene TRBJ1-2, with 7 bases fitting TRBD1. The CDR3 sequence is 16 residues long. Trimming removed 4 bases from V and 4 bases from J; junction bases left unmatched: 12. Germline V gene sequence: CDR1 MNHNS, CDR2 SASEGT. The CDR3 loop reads CASSGRRGGVSYGYTF. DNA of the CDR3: TGTGCCAGCAGTGGGCGGCGAGGGGGCGTCTCCTATGGCTACACCTTC.

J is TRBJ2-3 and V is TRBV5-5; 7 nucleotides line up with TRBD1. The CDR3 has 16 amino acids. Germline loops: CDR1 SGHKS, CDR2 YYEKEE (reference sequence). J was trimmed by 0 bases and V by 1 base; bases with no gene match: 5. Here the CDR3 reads CASSLLTGISTDTQYF. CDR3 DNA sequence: TGTGCCAGCAGCTTGTTGACAGGGATTAGCACAGATACGCAGTATTTT.

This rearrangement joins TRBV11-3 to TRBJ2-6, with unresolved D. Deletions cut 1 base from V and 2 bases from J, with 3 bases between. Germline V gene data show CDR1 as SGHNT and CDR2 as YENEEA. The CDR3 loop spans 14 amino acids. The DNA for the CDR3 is TGTGCCAGCAGCTTAGGGACTGGGGCCAACGTCCTGACTTTC. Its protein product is CASSLGTGANVLTF. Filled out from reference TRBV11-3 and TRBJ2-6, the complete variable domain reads EAGVVQSPRYKIIEKKQPVAFWCNPISGHNTLYWYLQNLGQGPELLIRYENEEAVDDSQLPKDRFSAERLKGVDSTLKIQPAELGDSAVYLCASSLGTGANVLTFGAGSRLTVL.

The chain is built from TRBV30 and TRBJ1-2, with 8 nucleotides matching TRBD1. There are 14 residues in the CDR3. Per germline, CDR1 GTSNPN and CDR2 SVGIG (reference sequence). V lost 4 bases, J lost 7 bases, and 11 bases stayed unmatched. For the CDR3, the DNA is TGTGCCTGGAAACGGTACAGGGGGGTGGGTGGCTACACCTTC. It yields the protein CAWKRYRGVGGYTF.

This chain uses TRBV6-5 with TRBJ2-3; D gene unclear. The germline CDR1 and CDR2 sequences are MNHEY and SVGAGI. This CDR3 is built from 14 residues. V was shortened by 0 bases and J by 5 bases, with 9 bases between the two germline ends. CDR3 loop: CASSYSALGDTQYF. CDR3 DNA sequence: TGTGCCAGCAGTTACTCAGCCCTCGGAGATACGCAGTATTTT.

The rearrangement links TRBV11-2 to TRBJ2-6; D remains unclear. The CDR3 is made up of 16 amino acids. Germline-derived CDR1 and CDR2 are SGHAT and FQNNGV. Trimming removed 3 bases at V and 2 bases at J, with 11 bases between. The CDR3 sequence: CASSLKRSAGANVLTF. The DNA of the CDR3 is TGTGCCAGCAGCTTGAAAAGATCGGCTGGGGCCAACGTCCTGACTTTC.

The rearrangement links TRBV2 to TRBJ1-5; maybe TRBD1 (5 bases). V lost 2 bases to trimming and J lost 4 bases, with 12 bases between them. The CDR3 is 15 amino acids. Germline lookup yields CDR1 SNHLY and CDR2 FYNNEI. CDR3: CASSEKWSGNQPQHF. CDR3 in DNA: TGTGCCAGCAGTGAAAAGTGGTCAGGGAATCAGCCCCAGCATTTT.

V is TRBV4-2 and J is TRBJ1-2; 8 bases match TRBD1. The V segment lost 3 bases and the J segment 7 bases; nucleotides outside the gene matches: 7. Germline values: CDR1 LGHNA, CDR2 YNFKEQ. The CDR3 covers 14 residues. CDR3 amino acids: CASSQRTGTGGYTF. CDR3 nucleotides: TGTGCCAGCAGCCAGAGGACAGGGACCGGTGGCTACACCTTC.

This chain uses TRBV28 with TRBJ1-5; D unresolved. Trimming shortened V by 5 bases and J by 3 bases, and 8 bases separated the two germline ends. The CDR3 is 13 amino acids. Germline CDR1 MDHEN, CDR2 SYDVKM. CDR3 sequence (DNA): TGTGCCAGCAGTCCAAGGAACAATCAGCCCCAGCATTTT. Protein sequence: CASSPRNNQPQHF.

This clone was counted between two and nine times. The CDR3 nucleotides are TGCGCCAGCAGCCTCGAACTAGCGGGGGGGCGCTATACGCAGTATTTT. Translated, it gives CASSLELAGGRYTQYF. The rearrangement uses TRBV5-1 and TRBJ2-3, with 13 bases aligning to TRBD2. CDR3 length: 16 residues. CDR1 SGHRS and CDR2 YFSETQ come from the germline V gene. V was clipped by 4 bases and J by 7 bases; unmatched bases: 9.

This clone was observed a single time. As DNA, the CDR3 is TGTGCCAGCAGCTTAGCGAGGGGGCGTGGGACTAATGAAAAACTGTTTTTT. It specifies CASSLARGRGTNEKLFF. J is TRBJ1-4 and V is TRBV7-9; TRBD1 aligns across 7 bases. The CDR3 is made up of 17 amino acids. With V trimmed by 0 bases and J by 2 bases, 6 bases remained unmatched. Looked up from germline, CDR1 is SEHNR and CDR2 is FQNEAQ (reference sequence).

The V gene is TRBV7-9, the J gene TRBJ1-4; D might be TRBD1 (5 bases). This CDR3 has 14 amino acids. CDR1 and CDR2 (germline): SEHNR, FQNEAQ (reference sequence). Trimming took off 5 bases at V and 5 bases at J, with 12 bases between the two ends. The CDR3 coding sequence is TGTGCCAGCAGCCCCCGGGGCCTAAATGAAAAACTGTTTTTT. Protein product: CASSPRGLNEKLFF.

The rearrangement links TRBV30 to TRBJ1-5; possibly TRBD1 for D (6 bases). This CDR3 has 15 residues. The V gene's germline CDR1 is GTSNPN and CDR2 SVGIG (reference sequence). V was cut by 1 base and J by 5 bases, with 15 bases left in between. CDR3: CAWSARGGGDQPQHF. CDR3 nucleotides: TGTGCCTGGAGTGCTCGCGGGGGGGGCGATCAGCCCCAGCATTTT.

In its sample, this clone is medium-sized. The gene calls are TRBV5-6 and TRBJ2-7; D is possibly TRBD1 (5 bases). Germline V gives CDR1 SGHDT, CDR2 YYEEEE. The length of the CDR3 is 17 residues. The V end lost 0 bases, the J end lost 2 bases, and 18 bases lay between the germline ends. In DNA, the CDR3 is TGTGCCAGCAGCTTGGGCCTCTGGGGCCGTTTAACCTACGAGCAGTACTTC. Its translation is CASSLGLWGRLTYEQYF.

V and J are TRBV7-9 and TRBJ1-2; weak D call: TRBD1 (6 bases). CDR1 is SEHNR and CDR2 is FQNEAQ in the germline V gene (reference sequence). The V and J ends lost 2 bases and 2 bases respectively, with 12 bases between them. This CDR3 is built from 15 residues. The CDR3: CASSLLGGTNYGYTF. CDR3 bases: TGTGCCAGCAGCTTATTAGGGGGGACCAACTATGGCTACACCTTC.

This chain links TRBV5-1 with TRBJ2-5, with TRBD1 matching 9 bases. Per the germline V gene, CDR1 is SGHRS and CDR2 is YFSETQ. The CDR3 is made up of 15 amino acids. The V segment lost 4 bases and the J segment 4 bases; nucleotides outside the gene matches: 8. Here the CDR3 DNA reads TGCGCCAGCAGCGGCGGGACAGGGAGGGGAGAGACCCAGTACTTC. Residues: CASSGGTGRGETQYF. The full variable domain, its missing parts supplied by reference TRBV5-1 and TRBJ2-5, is KAGVTQTPRYLIKTRGQQVTLSCSPISGHRSVSWYQQTPGQGLQFLFEYFSETQRNKGNFPGRFSGRQFSNSRSEMNVSTLELGDSALYLCASSGGTGRGETQYFGPGTRLLVL.

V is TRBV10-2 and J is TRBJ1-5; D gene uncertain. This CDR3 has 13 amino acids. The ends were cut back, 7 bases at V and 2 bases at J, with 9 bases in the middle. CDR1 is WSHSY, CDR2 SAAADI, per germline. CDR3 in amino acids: CASKPAGNQPQHF. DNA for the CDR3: TGCGCCAGCAAGCCGGCCGGCAATCAGCCCCAGCATTTT.

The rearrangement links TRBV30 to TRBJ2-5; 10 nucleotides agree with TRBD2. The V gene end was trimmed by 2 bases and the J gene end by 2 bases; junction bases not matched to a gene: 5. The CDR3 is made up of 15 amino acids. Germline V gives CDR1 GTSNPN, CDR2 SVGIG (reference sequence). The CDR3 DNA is TGTGCCTGGAGTCCCGGACTAGCGGAGCAAGAGACCCAGTACTTC. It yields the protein CAWSPGLAEQETQYF.

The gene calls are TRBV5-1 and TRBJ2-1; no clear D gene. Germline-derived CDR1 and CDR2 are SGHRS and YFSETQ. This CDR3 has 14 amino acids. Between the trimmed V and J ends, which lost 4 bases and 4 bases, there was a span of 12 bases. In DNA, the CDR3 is TGCGCCAGCAGCCTCGACCGACGGTACAATGAGCAGTTCTTC. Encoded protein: CASSLDRRYNEQFF.